A selection of T cell receptor beta chains follows, all from one sample in a study of T cell responses to AZD1222 COVID-19 vaccine. Sequenced by immunoSEQ multiplex PCR; TCRdb stores in-frame clones only, minus some. Among 99,000 or so clones listed, about 89% were seen once. The specimen was peripheral blood, collected 28 days after the second dose of the MenACWY control vaccine. All receptors come from an adult who received the MenACWY meningococcal vaccine as a control. Both conserved end residues are part of each CDR3. Each record gives: D gene, V gene, clone size, J gene, CDR3 DNA, CDR3 protein. The D gene is left open where the match is weak. Not all rows give a size; the values are once, few, many and, for expanded clones, a class.

D gene: -
V gene: TRBV3-1/TRBV3-2
clone size: -
J gene: TRBJ1-4
CDR3 DNA: TGTGCCAGCAGCCAAGAATTGAGGCAACCCGAAAAACTGTTTTTT
CDR3 protein: CASSQELRQPEKLFF

D gene: -
V gene: TRBV6-2/TRBV6-3
clone size: -
J gene: TRBJ2-1
CDR3 DNA: TGTGCCAGCAGTTACCAGACAATCTACAATGAGCAGTTCTTC
CDR3 protein: CASSYQTIYNEQFF

D gene: -
V gene: TRBV3-1/TRBV3-2
clone size: -
J gene: TRBJ2-3
CDR3 DNA: TGTGCCAGCAGCCAATCGTCGGTGGGAGCTAGCACAGATACGCAGTATTTT
CDR3 protein: CASSQSSVGASTDTQYF

D gene: TRBD1
V gene: TRBV6-2/TRBV6-3
clone size: -
J gene: TRBJ2-2
CDR3 DNA: TGTGCCAGCAGTTACACGGACAGGGGGGTCGGGGAGCTGTTTTTT
CDR3 protein: CASSYTDRGVGELFF

D gene: -
V gene: TRBV7-8
clone size: once
J gene: TRBJ2-7
CDR3 DNA: TGTGCCAGCAGCTTTCGTCCAGGGGCAGAAGACTACGAGCAGTACTTC
CDR3 protein: CASSFRPGAEDYEQYF

D gene: TRBD1
V gene: TRBV10-3
clone size: -
J gene: TRBJ2-3
CDR3 DNA: TGTGCCACCGGCGGACAGGGGACAGATACGCAGTATTTT
CDR3 protein: CATGGQGTDTQYF

D gene: TRBD1
V gene: TRBV7-8
clone size: -
J gene: TRBJ1-1
CDR3 DNA: TGTGCCAGCAGCTTAGCTCGGACAGGGGTTCGGGGAGCTTTCTTT
CDR3 protein: CASSLARTGVRGAFF

D gene: -
V gene: TRBV19
clone size: -
J gene: TRBJ1-2
CDR3 DNA: TGTGCCAGTAGTATGGGTCCGAAGTGGGGCTACACCTTC
CDR3 protein: CASSMGPKWGYTF

D gene: -
V gene: TRBV27
clone size: -
J gene: TRBJ1-2
CDR3 DNA: TGTGCCAGCAGTTCCAGGGACGGAAGATCCACATTCTATGGCTACACCTTC
CDR3 protein: CASSSRDGRSTFYGYTF

D gene: TRBD2
V gene: TRBV28
clone size: -
J gene: TRBJ2-5
CDR3 DNA: TGTGCCAGCAGTTTTAGGCTAGCGGCGACTCAAGAGACCCAGTACTTC
CDR3 protein: CASSFRLAATQETQYF

D gene: -
V gene: TRBV19
clone size: -
J gene: TRBJ2-3
CDR3 DNA: TGTGCCAGTAGTTCAGGTGGGCAGGGACGGAATACGCAGTATTTT
CDR3 protein: CASSSGGQGRNTQYF

D gene: -
V gene: TRBV5-1
clone size: -
J gene: TRBJ2-3
CDR3 DNA: TGCGCCAGCAGCCCGAGGACGGCGAACACAGATACGCAGTATTTT
CDR3 protein: CASSPRTANTDTQYF

D gene: TRBD1
V gene: TRBV10-3
clone size: once
J gene: TRBJ2-7
CDR3 DNA: TGTGCCATCAGTGGGGATAATGACAGGGCCCTATCACAGTACTTC
CDR3 protein: CAISGDNDRALSQYF

D gene: TRBD1
V gene: TRBV9
clone size: -
J gene: TRBJ1-2
CDR3 DNA: TGTGCCAGCAGCGTCACTTGGGGGACAGGGGTCTATGGCTACACCTTC
CDR3 protein: CASSVTWGTGVYGYTF

D gene: TRBD2
V gene: TRBV6-2/TRBV6-3
clone size: -
J gene: TRBJ2-3
CDR3 DNA: TGTGCCAGCAGTTACTTCCCACAGAGCGGGGGGGTCACAGATACGCAGTATTTT
CDR3 protein: CASSYFPQSGGVTDTQYF

D gene: TRBD1
V gene: TRBV19
clone size: -
J gene: TRBJ2-7
CDR3 DNA: TGTGCCAGTAGCACGGCGACAGGGTTCGGAAGGAAATACGAGCAGTACTTC
CDR3 protein: CASSTATGFGRKYEQYF

D gene: TRBD2
V gene: TRBV7-3
clone size: -
J gene: TRBJ2-1
CDR3 DNA: TGTGCCAGCAGCGAAAGACTAGCGGGGTACAATGAGCAGTTCTTC
CDR3 protein: CASSERLAGYNEQFF

D gene: TRBD2
V gene: TRBV5-5
clone size: -
J gene: TRBJ2-1
CDR3 DNA: TGTGCCAGCAGCCCTCCGGGACTAGCGGGGGGGCGGGATGAGCAGTTCTTC
CDR3 protein: CASSPPGLAGGRDEQFF

D gene: TRBD2
V gene: TRBV28
clone size: -
J gene: TRBJ2-5
CDR3 DNA: TGTGCCAGCAGTTCCCGACTAGCGGGGCAAGAGACCCAGTACTTC
CDR3 protein: CASSSRLAGQETQYF

D gene: TRBD1
V gene: TRBV30
clone size: -
J gene: TRBJ2-7
CDR3 DNA: TGTGCCTGGAGCCGAGGGACAGGGGGCAGAAACGAGCAGTACTTC
CDR3 protein: CAWSRGTGGRNEQYF

D gene: TRBD1
V gene: TRBV7-8
clone size: -
J gene: TRBJ2-3
CDR3 DNA: TGTGCCAGCAGCGTAGGGGACAGGGGCACAGATACGCAGTATTTT
CDR3 protein: CASSVGDRGTDTQYF

D gene: -
V gene: TRBV3-1/TRBV3-2
clone size: -
J gene: TRBJ2-7
CDR3 DNA: TGTGCCAGCAGCCCGGCATACGGGAGCTACGAGCAGTACTTC
CDR3 protein: CASSPAYGSYEQYF

D gene: -
V gene: TRBV4-3
clone size: -
J gene: TRBJ2-7
CDR3 DNA: TGCGCCAGCAGCCAAGATCGGGGTTCCCTCTCCTACGAGCAGTACTTC
CDR3 protein: CASSQDRGSLSYEQYF

D gene: TRBD2
V gene: TRBV4-1
clone size: -
J gene: TRBJ2-5
CDR3 DNA: TGCGCCAGCAGCCAGACTAGCGGGGGAGAGACCCAGTACTTC
CDR3 protein: CASSQTSGGETQYF

D gene: TRBD1
V gene: TRBV5-1
clone size: -
J gene: TRBJ1-6
CDR3 DNA: TGCGCCAGCAGCATAGGACAGGGAGGGAATTCACCCCTCCACTTT
CDR3 protein: CASSIGQGGNSPLHF